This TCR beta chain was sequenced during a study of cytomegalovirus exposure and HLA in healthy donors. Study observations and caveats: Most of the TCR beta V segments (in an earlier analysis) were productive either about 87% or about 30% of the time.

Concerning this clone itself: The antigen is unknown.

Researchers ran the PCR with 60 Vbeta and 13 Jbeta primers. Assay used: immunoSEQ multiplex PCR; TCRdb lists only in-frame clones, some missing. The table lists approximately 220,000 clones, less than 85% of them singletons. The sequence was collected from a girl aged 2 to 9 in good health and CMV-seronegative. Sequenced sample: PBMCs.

The CDR3 nucleotides read TGCAGCGTCAAGACGGGAGGCCCGCGGGAATACAATGAGCAGTTCTTC. It specifies CSVKTGGPREYNEQFF. This sequence joins TRBV29-1 and TRBJ2-1; 7 bases are a match to TRBD2. The CDR3 is made up of 16 amino acids. V dropped 6 bases and J dropped 4; count of bases not matched to a gene: 15. CDR1 and CDR2 (germline): SQVTM, ANQGSEA.